A single sample is the source of the 16 T cell receptor beta chains below, sequenced in a study of shared T cell receptors in the human thymus. Sequencing was performed with immunoSEQ multiplex PCR; in TCRdb, only in-frame clones are kept and a portion is missing. The repertoire consists of 650,000 to 950,000 clones, with 80% to 90% occurring once and the leading ten covering roughly 0.01%. The sample was also linked to a second study, of human thymus T cells.

The sample was thymocytes. The origin of the receptors is a girl under three years old with a congenital heart defect.

CDR3 amino acids: CASSQEGTSGGPRSGQETQYF. DNA of the CDR3: TGCGCCAGCAGCCAAGAGGGGACTAGCGGGGGCCCTCGGTCGGGTCAAGAGACCCAGTACTTC. V gene TRBV4-3 combines with J gene TRBJ2-5, with TRBD2 matching over 14 bases. The CDR3 is made up of 21 amino acids. The junction had 14 bases not matched to a gene; V was cut back by 0 bases and J by 2 bases. The germline V gene encodes CDR1 LGHNA and CDR2 YSLEER.

The CDR3 region has the DNA TGTGCCTGGGCCCGTATAGCTAACTATGGCTACACCTTC. Protein: CAWARIANYGYTF. The chain recombines TRBV30 with TRBJ1-2, with unresolved D. The V end was cut by 5 bases, the J end by 0 bases, with 10 bases between. Germline V gene sequence: CDR1 GTSNPN, CDR2 SVGIG (reference sequence). This CDR3 has 13 residues.

The chain has TRBV6-1 and TRBJ2-1, with 7 nucleotides matching TRBD2. V trimming: 5 bases; J trimming: 10 bases; junction bases outside the gene matches: 2. The CDR3 length is 11 residues. Per the germline V gene, CDR1 is MNHNS and CDR2 is SASEGT. The CDR3 region has the DNA TGTGCCAGCAGTCTTAGCGGGGAGCAGTTCTTC. This gives the protein CASSLSGEQFF.

In its sample, this clone was seen once. The chain carries TRBV7-2 and TRBJ1-1, with 7 bases lining up with TRBD1. V was clipped by 7 bases and J by 4 bases; unmatched bases: 6. The CDR3 spans 13 residues. The germline V gene has CDR1 SGHTA and CDR2 FQGNSA. CDR3 loop: CASIAGGCTEAFF. The CDR3 DNA is TGTGCCAGCATAGCAGGGGGGTGCACTGAAGCTTTCTTT.

The rearrangement joins TRBV5-4 to TRBJ2-7; 8 bases map to TRBD1. From germline, CDR1 is SGHNT and CDR2 YYREEE (reference sequence). The CDR3 consists of 14 residues. V trimming: 7 bases; J trimming: 7 bases; junction bases outside the gene matches: 13. CDR3 residues: CASPIRGRFGEQYF. The DNA of the CDR3 is TGTGCCAGCCCTATCAGGGGGCGGTTTGGGGAGCAGTACTTC.

CDR3 bases: TGCAGCGTTGGAACAGGCAATCAGCCCCAGCATTTT. The encoded protein is CSVGTGNQPQHF. The chain employs TRBV29-1 and TRBJ1-5; D unresolved. CDR1 is SQVTM and CDR2 is ANQGSEA in the germline V gene. V gave up 4 bases and J gave up 2 bases, with 6 bases separating them. This CDR3 comprises 12 residues.

The chain employs TRBV4-1 and TRBJ2-1; TRBD2 matches 7 bases. V shed 3 bases, J shed 1 base, and the junction held 3 bases outside the gene matches. The CDR3 consists of 15 residues. The germline CDR1 and CDR2 sequences are MGHRA and YSYEKL. The CDR3 loop is CASSHRLASYNEQFF. CDR3 bases: TGCGCCAGCAGCCACCGACTAGCTTCCTACAATGAGCAGTTCTTC.

CDR3: CASRPGQGRSYF. The CDR3 bases are TGTGCCAGCAGACCCGGACAGGGGCGTTCGTACTTC. The chain has TRBV14 and TRBJ2-7, with TRBD1 matching 9 bases. V lost 6 bases and J lost 12; bases outside the gene matches: 9. This CDR3 has 12 residues. Per germline, CDR1 SGHDN and CDR2 FVKESK.

This chain joins TRBV19 and TRBJ2-1; tentatively, D is TRBD2 (6 bases). Germline values: CDR1 LNHDA, CDR2 SQIVND (reference sequence). This CDR3 is 15 amino acids long. The germline V and J ends were trimmed by 3 bases and 8 bases, with 17 bases remaining between them. The CDR3 sequence: CASSIEEGRADEQFF. The CDR3 DNA reads TGTGCCAGTAGTATTGAGGAGGGCAGGGCGGATGAGCAGTTCTTC. Drawing the rest from reference TRBV19 and TRBJ2-1, the complete variable domain is DGGITQSPKYLFRKEGQNVTLSCEQNLNHDAMYWYRQDPGQGLRLIYYSQIVNDFQKGDIAEGYSVSREKKESFPLTVTSAQKNPTAFYLCASSIEEGRADEQFFGPGTRLTVL.

This clone showed up just a few times. The genes are TRBV28 and TRBJ1-2; TRBD1 is a possible D gene (5 bases). This CDR3 comprises 15 residues. V lost 3 bases and J lost 3, with 14 bases in between. Germline values: CDR1 MDHEN, CDR2 SYDVKM. CDR3 DNA sequence: TGTGCCAGCAGTTTTTTTGGACAATGGGACTATGGCTACACCTTC. The encoded protein is CASSFFGQWDYGYTF.

The CDR3 spells CASSQAGQVLSGANVLTF. CDR3 nucleotide sequence: TGCGCCAGCAGCCAAGCGGGACAGGTACTCTCTGGGGCCAACGTCCTGACTTTC. The chain carries TRBV4-1 and TRBJ2-6, with TRBD1 identical over 8 bases. The trim removed 1 base at V and 0 bases at J, leaving 5 bases unmatched. CDR3 length equals 18 residues. Germline CDR1 MGHRA, CDR2 YSYEKL.

The genes are TRBV7-9 and TRBJ1-1; TRBD1 is a possible D gene (6 bases). The germline V and J ends were trimmed by 5 bases and 11 bases, with 15 bases remaining between them. The CDR3 length is 12 residues. Germline V lookup: CDR1 SEHNR, CDR2 FQNEAQ (reference sequence). The CDR3 spells CASSHHRAEAFF. In nucleotides, the CDR3 is TGTGCCAGCAGCCACCACAGGGCAGAGGCTTTCTTT.

The chain joins TRBV11-2 to TRBJ1-6, with a possible D match to TRBD1 (5 bases). The CDR3 is 15 residues long. Germline CDR1 reads SGHAT; CDR2 reads FQNNGV. The V end was cut by 7 bases, the J end by 2 bases, with 12 bases between. This CDR3 is CASTTGGAYNSPLHF. The CDR3 DNA is TGTGCCAGCACCACAGGAGGGGCCTATAATTCACCCCTCCACTTT.

This sequence joins TRBV7-4 and TRBJ1-2; perhaps TRBD1 as D (6 bases). This CDR3 has 19 amino acids. The germline V gene encodes CDR1 SGHVT and CDR2 SQSDAQ. The V gene lost 1 base and the J gene lost 6 bases, with 27 bases spanning the gap. CDR3 in amino acids: CASSLVVNQVGTPTHGYTF. In DNA form, the CDR3 reads TGTGCCAGCAGCTTAGTGGTTAACCAAGTGGGGACACCTACTCATGGCTACACCTTC. The whole variable domain, remainder taken from reference TRBV7-4 and TRBJ1-2, is GAGVSQSPRYKVAKRGRDVALRCDSISGHVTLYWYRQTLGQGSEVLTYSQSDAQRDKSGRPSGRFSAERPERSVSTLKIQRTEQGDSAVYLCASSLVVNQVGTPTHGYTFGSGTRLTVV.

The gene calls are TRBV10-2 and TRBJ2-7; D is perhaps TRBD1 (6 bases). V was cut by 8 bases and J by 7 bases, with 9 bases left in between. Germline CDR1 reads WSHSY; CDR2 reads SAAADI. This CDR3 spans 10 amino acids. Here the CDR3 reads CASGGDEQYF. In DNA, the CDR3 is TGCGCCAGCGGGGGCGATGAGCAGTACTTC.

The J gene is TRBJ2-7, the V gene TRBV2; possible D gene TRBD1, 5 bases. CDR3 length: 12 amino acids. Trimming left V 6 bases short and J 7 bases short, with 13 bases between. Germline assignment: CDR1 SNHLY and CDR2 FYNNEI. CDR3 in DNA: TGTGCCAGCAGCAGGGAAACGGAGGAGCAGTACTTC. Amino acid sequence: CASSRETEEQYF.